This entry describes one T cell receptor beta chain. Via MiXCR, TCRdb re-called the multiplex PCR reads, giving one row per CDR3 protein. The data contain around 190,000 distinct CDR3 sequences, about 30% of them seen just once; the ten biggest clones take up 3.5% to 4.5%. The sample originates from a study of breast tumors, draining lymph nodes, adjacent tissues. Breast cancer patients provided tissue from their axillary draining lymph nodes. V dropped 6 bases and J dropped 2; count of bases not matched to a gene: 4. Germline lookup yields CDR1 SQVTM and CDR2 ANQGSEA. The CDR3 totals 14 residues. Sequenced material: axillary lymph node tissue. This receptor was taken from a female donor with breast cancer. Some clones in this sample may be carry-over from other donors' samples. The chain uses TRBV29-1 and TRBJ1-4; 9 bases align to TRBD1. CDR3 loop: CSVITGGTNEKLFF. The CDR3 bases are TGCAGCGTCATAACAGGGGGCACTAATGAAAAACTGTTTTTT.